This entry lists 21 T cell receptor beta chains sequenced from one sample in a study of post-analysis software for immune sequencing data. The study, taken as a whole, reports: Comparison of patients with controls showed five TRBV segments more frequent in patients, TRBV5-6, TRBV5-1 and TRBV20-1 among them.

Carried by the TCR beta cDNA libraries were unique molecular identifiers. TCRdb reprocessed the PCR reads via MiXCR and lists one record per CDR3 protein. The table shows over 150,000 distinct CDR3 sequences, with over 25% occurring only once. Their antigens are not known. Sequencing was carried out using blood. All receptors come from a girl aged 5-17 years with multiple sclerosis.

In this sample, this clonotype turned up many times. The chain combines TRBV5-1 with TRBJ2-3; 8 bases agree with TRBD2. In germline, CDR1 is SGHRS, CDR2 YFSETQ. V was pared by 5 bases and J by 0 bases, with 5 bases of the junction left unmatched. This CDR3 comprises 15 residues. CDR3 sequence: CASSYLAGSTDTQYF. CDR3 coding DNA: TGCGCCAGCAGTTACCTAGCGGGCAGCACAGATACGCAGTATTTT.

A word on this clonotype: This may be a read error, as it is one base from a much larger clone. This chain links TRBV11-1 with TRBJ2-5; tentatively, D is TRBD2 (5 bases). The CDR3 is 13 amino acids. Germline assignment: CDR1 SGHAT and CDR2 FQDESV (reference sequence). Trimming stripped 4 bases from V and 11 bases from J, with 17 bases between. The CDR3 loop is CASSSSEGYEQYF. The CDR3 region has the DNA TGTGCCAGCAGCTCCTCAGAGGGTTATGAGCAGTACTTC. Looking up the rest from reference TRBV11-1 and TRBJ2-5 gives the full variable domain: EAEVAQSPRYKITEKSQAVAFWCDPISGHATLYWYRQILGQGPELLVQFQDESVVDDSQLPKDRFSAERLKGVDSTLKIQPAELGDSAMYLCASSSSEGYEQYFGPGTRLLVL.

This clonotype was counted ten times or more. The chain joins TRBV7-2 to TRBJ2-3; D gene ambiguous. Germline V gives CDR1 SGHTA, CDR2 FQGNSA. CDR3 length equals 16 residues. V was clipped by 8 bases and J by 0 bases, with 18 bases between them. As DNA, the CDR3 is TGTGCCAGCCAAAGCATATACTTCGCTAGCACAGATACGCAGTATTTT. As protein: CASQSIYFASTDTQYF.

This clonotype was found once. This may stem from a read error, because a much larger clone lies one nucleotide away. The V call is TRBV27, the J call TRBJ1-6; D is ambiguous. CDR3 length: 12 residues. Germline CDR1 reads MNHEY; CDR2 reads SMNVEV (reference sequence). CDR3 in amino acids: CASSLVNSPPHF. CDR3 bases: TGTGCCAGCAGTTTGGTGAATTCACCCCCCCACTTT.

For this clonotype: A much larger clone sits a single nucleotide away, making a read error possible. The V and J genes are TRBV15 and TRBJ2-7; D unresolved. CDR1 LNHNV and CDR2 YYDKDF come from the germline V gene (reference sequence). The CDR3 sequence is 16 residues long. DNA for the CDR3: TGTGCCACCGGCAGAGATCAAGTAGCTTCTACCTACGAGCAGTACTTC. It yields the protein CATGRDQVASTYEQYF.

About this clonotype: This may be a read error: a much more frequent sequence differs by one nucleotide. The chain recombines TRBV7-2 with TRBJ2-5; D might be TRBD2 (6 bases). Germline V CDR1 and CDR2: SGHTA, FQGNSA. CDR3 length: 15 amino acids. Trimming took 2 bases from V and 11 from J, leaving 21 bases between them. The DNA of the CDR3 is TGTGCCAGCAGCTTAATGGAGGGCCACTACAATGAGCAGTACTTC. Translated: CASSLMEGHYNEQYF.

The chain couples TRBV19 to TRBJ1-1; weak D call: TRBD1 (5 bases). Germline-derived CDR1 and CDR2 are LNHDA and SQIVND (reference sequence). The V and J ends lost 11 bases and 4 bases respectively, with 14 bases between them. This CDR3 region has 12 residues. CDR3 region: CACRGEGTEAFF. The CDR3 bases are TGTGCCTGCCGGGGGGAAGGCACTGAAGCTTTCTTT. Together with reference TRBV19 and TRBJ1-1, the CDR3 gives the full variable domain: DGGITQSPKYLFRKEGQNVTLSCEQNLNHDAMYWYRQDPGQGLRLIYYSQIVNDFQKGDIAEGYSVSREKKESFPLTVTSAQKNPTAFYLCACRGEGTEAFFGQGTRLTVV.

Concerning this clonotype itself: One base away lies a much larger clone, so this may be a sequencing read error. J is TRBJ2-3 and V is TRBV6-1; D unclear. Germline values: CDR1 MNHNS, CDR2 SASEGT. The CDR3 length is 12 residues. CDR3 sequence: CASGENTDTQYF. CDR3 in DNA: TGTGCCAGCGGTGAAAACACCGATACGCAGTATTTT.

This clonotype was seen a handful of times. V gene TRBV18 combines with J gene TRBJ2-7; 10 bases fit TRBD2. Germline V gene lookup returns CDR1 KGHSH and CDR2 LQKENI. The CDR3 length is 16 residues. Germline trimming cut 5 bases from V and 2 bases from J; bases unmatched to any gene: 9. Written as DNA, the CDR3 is TGTGCCAGCTCAGAGGTAGGTAGCGGGAGGACCTACGAGCAGTACTTC. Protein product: CASSEVGSGRTYEQYF.

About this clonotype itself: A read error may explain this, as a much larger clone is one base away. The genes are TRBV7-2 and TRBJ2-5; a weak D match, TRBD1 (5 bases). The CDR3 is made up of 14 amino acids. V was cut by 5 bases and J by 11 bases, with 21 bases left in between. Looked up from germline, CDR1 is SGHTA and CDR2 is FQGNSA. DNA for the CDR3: TGTGCCAGCAGCGCCTATCGAACAGGCAATGAGCAGTACTTC. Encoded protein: CASSAYRTGNEQYF.

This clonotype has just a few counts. The CDR3 bases are TGTGCCAGCAGCTTAGGGGCCGGCCACTACGAGCAGTACTTC. This gives the protein CASSLGAGHYEQYF. The chain carries TRBV7-2 and TRBJ2-7; D not certain. V was cut by 1 base and J by 3 bases, with 10 bases left in between. The CDR3 runs 14 residues. Germline CDR1 SGHTA, CDR2 FQGNSA.

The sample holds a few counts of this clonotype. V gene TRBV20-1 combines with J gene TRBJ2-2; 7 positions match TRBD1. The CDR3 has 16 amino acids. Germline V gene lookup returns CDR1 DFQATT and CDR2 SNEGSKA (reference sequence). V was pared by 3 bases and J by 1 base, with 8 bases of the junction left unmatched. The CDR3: CSARDRFKLNTGELFF. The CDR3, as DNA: TGCAGTGCTAGGGACAGGTTCAAACTGAACACCGGGGAGCTGTTTTTT.

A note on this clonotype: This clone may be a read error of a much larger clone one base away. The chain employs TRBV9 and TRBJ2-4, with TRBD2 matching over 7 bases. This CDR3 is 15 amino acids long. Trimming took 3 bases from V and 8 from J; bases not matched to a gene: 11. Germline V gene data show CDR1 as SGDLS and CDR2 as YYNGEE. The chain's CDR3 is CASSANGLVADIQYF. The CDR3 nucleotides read TGTGCCAGCAGCGCCAACGGACTAGTTGCGGACATTCAGTACTTC. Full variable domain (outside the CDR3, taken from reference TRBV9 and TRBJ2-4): DSGVTQTPKHLITATGQRVTLRCSPRSGDLSVYWYQQSLDQGLQFLIQYYNGEERAKGNILERFSAQQFPDLHSELNLSSLELGDSALYFCASSANGLVADIQYFGAGTRLSVL.

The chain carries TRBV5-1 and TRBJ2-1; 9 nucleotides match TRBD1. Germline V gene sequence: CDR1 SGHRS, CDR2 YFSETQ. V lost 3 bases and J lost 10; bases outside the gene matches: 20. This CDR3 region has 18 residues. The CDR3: CASSSGPGTGSDSYEQFF. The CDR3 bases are TGCGCCAGCAGCTCCGGTCCCGGGACAGGGTCAGATTCCTACGAGCAGTTCTTC.

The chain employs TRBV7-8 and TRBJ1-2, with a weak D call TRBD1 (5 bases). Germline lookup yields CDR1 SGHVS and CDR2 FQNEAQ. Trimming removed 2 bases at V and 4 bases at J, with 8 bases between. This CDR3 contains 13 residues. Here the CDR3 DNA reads TGTGCCAGCAGCTTAAATGGGGGCTATGGCTACACCTTC. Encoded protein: CASSLNGGYGYTF.

As DNA, the CDR3 is TGTGCCAGCAGCCAAAACAGGCGCGAGGGGCAGTACTTC. As protein: CASSQNRREGQYF. The chain recombines TRBV3-1 with TRBJ2-5; the D call may be TRBD1 or TRBD2 (5 bases each). V lost 2 bases, J lost 11 bases, and 15 bases lay in between. Germline V gives CDR1 LGHDT, CDR2 YNNKEL (reference sequence). The CDR3 extends over 13 amino acids.

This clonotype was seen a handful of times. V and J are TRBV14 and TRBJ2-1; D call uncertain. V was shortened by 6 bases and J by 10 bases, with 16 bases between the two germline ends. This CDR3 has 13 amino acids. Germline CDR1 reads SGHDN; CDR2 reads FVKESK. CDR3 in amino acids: CASRGSGLTEQFF. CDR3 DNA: TGTGCCAGCAGGGGGTCCGGATTGACGGAGCAGTTCTTC.

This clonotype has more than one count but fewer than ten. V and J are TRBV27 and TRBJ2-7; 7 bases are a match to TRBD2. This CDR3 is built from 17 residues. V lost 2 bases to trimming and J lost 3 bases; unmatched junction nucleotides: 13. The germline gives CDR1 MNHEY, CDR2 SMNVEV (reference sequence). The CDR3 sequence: CASSLVAGAGDNYEQYF. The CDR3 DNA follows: TGTGCCAGCAGTTTAGTGGCCGGGGCGGGAGATAACTACGAGCAGTACTTC.

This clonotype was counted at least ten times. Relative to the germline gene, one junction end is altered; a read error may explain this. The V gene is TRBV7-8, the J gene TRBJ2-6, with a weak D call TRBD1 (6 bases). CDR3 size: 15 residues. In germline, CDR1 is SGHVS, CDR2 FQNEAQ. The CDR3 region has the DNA TGCGCCAGCAGCTTGGGGGCTTCTGGGGCCAACGTCCTGACTTTC. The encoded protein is CASSLGASGANVLTF.

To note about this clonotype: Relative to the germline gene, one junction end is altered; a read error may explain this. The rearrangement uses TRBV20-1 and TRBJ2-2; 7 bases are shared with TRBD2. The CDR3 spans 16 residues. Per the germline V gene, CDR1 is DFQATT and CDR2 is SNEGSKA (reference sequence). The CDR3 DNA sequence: TGCAGTGCAAGGAACCGGGGACTACAGAACACCAGGGAGCTGTTTTTT. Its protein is CSARNRGLQNTRELFF.

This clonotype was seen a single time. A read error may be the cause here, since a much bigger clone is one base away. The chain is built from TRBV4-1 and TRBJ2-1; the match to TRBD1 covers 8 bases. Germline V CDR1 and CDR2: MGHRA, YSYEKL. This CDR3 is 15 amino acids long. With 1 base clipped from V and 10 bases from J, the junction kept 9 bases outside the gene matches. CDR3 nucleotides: TGCGCCAGCAGCCAAGGGGGGACAGGAACCTACGAGCAGTTCTTC. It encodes CASSQGGTGTYEQFF.